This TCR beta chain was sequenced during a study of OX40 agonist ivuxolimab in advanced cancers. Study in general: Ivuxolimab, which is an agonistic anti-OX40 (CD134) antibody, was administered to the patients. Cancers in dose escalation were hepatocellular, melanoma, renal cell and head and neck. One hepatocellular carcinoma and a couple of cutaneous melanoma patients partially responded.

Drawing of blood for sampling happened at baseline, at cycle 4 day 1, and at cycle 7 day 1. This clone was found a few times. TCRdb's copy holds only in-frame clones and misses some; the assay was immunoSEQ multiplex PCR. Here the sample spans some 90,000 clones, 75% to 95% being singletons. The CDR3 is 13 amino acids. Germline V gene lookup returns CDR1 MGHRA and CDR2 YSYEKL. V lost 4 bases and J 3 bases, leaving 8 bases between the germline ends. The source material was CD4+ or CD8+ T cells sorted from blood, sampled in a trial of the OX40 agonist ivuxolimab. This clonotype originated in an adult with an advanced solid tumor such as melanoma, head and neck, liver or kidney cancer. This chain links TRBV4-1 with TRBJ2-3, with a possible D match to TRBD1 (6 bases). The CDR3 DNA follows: TGCGCCAGCAGCCTCGACAGGACAGATACGCAGTATTTT. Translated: CASSLDRTDTQYF.